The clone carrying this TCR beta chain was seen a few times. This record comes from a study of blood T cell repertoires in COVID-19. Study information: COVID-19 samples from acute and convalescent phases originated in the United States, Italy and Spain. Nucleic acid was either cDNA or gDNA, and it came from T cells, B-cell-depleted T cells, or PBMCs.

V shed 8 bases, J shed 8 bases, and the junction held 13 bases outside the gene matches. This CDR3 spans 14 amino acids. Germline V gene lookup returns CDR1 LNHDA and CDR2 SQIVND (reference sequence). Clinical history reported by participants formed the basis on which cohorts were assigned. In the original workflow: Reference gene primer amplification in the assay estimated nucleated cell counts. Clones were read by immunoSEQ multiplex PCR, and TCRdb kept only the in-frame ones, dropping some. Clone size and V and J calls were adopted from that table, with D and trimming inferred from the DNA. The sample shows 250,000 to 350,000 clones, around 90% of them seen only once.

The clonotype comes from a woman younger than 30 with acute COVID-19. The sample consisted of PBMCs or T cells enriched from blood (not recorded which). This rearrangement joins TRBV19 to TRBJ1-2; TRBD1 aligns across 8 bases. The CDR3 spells CASGQTGALAGYTF. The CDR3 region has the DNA TGTGCCAGTGGCCAGACAGGGGCTCTAGCGGGCTACACCTTC.